A single sample is the source of the 20 T cell receptor beta chains below, sequenced in a study of graft-versus-host responses after intestinal transplantation. Libraries were prepared by immunoSEQ multiplex PCR; TCRdb keeps only in-frame clonotypes and omits some of them. This sample has over 80,000 clones; about 83% occur once, and the top ten carry under 1.5%. The specimen was PBMCs, collected 255 days after intestinal transplant. All receptors derive from a human patient who received an intestinal transplant, so some T cells may come from the graft donor.

The CDR3 loop reads CASSLGSGFGTTEAFF. In DNA form, the CDR3 reads TGCGCCAGCAGCTTAGGGTCGGGATTTGGGACCACTGAAGCTTTCTTT. This sequence joins TRBV5-1 and TRBJ1-1; a possible D gene is TRBD1 (5 bases). V lost 2 bases and J lost 4, with 18 bases in between. This CDR3 is built from 16 residues. Germline V gene lookup returns CDR1 SGHRS and CDR2 YFSETQ. Using reference TRBV5-1 and TRBJ1-1 for the parts outside the CDR3, the full variable domain is KAGVTQTPRYLIKTRGQQVTLSCSPISGHRSVSWYQQTPGQGLQFLFEYFSETQRNKGNFPGRFSGRQFSNSRSEMNVSTLELGDSALYLCASSLGSGFGTTEAFFGQGTRLTVV.

V and J are TRBV7-9 and TRBJ2-2, with D perhaps matching TRBD2 (5 bases). The CDR3 contains 14 residues. Germline CDR1 reads SEHNR; CDR2 reads FQNEAQ (reference sequence). Trimming pared 1 base from V and 5 bases from J, leaving 8 bases between. CDR3 loop: CASSLVGGTGELFF. CDR3 nucleotides: TGTGCCAGCAGCTTAGTCGGAGGAACCGGGGAGCTGTTTTTT.

The gene calls are TRBV4-1 and TRBJ2-7, with D possibly TRBD2 on 5 matching bases. Germline-derived CDR1 and CDR2 are MGHRA and YSYEKL. This CDR3 region has 16 residues. The V and J ends lost 0 bases and 4 bases respectively, with 16 bases between them. The CDR3 loop reads CASSQDSGRKVYEQYF. The CDR3 DNA reads TGCGCCAGCAGCCAAGATTCTGGGAGAAAGGTGTACGAGCAGTACTTC.

The chain carries TRBV6-5 and TRBJ2-3; the D is unclear. Germline loops: CDR1 MNHEY, CDR2 SVGAGI. This CDR3 is built from 12 residues. V was trimmed by 6 bases and J by 5 bases, leaving 9 bases between them. CDR3 in DNA: TGTGCCAGCAGCCCCCCGGGAGATACGCAGTATTTT. Translation: CASSPPGDTQYF.

J is TRBJ1-5 and V is TRBV14, with 7 bases that match TRBD1. The CDR3 is made up of 14 amino acids. The V and J ends lost 4 bases and 3 bases, in that order; junction bases with no gene match: 3. CDR1 is SGHDN and CDR2 is FVKESK in the germline V gene. The CDR3 DNA follows: TGTGCCAGCAGCCGGGGACAGTACAATCAGCCCCAGCATTTT. It translates to CASSRGQYNQPQHF. Drawing the rest from reference TRBV14 and TRBJ1-5, the complete variable domain is EAGVTQFPSHSVIEKGQTVTLRCDPISGHDNLYWYRRVMGKEIKFLLHFVKESKQDESGMPNNRFLAERTGGTYSTLKVQPAELEDSGVYFCASSRGQYNQPQHFGDGTRLSIL.

This chain links TRBV19 with TRBJ2-2; tentative D call: TRBD1 (7 bases). The CDR3 extends over 14 amino acids. V was clipped by 4 bases and J by 8 bases, with 14 bases between them. Germline CDR1 LNHDA, CDR2 SQIVND (reference sequence). The DNA of the CDR3 is TGTGCCAGTAGTACCGACAGGGCGGGGGGGGAGCTGTTTTTT. It translates to CASSTDRAGGELFF.

V and J are TRBV6-5 and TRBJ2-1; D tentatively reads TRBD1 or TRBD2 (5 bases each). This CDR3 spans 14 amino acids. The ends were cut back, 4 bases at V and 8 bases at J, with 15 bases in the middle. CDR1 MNHEY and CDR2 SVGAGI come from the germline V gene. The CDR3 spells CASSFSQGVDEQFF. CDR3 in DNA: TGTGCCAGCAGTTTCTCCCAGGGAGTTGATGAGCAGTTCTTC.

The count of this clone is one. The chain is built from TRBV4-1 and TRBJ2-5, with 11 bases lining up with TRBD2. With V trimmed by 0 bases and J by 1 base, 10 bases remained unmatched. The CDR3 extends over 19 amino acids. Looked up from germline, CDR1 is MGHRA and CDR2 is YSYEKL. As DNA, the CDR3 is TGCGCCAGCAGCCAAGATCGCCTAGCGGGGGGCACATTCCAAGAGACCCAGTACTTC. Protein sequence: CASSQDRLAGGTFQETQYF.

V usage is TRBV10-2 and J usage is TRBJ2-3, with D possibly matching TRBD2 (6 bases). The CDR3 spans 16 residues. Trimming took 2 bases from V and 14 from J, leaving 26 bases between them. Germline V CDR1 and CDR2: WSHSY, SAAADI. The CDR3 spells CASSEPPLEGLRGRYF. Written as DNA, the CDR3 is TGCGCCAGCAGTGAGCCACCTTTGGAGGGGCTCCGCGGTCGGTATTTT.

The chain employs TRBV18 and TRBJ2-1; unclear D gene. The germline gives CDR1 KGHSH, CDR2 LQKENI. This CDR3 is built from 11 residues. Deletions cut 1 base from V and 10 bases from J, with 5 bases between. The CDR3 coding sequence is TGTGCCAGCTCACCACGTGGGGAGCAGTTCTTC. It yields the protein CASSPRGEQFF.

The rearrangement joins TRBV7-8 to TRBJ2-5; 8 bases map to TRBD1. CDR3 size: 21 residues. Germline CDR1 SGHVS, CDR2 FQNEAQ. Trimming removed 8 bases from V and 0 bases from J; junction bases left unmatched: 26. CDR3 sequence reads: CASLPAAQKVRTGSDQETQYF. CDR3 nucleotides: TGTGCCAGCCTGCCAGCAGCTCAAAAGGTTAGGACAGGGTCGGACCAAGAGACCCAGTACTTC.

This rearrangement joins TRBV6-5 to TRBJ2-1, with 7 bases lining up with TRBD1. Germline V lookup: CDR1 MNHEY, CDR2 SVGAGI. Germline trimming cut 4 bases from V and 4 bases from J; bases unmatched to any gene: 4. The CDR3 is 14 amino acids. DNA for the CDR3: TGTGCCAGCAGTTTGGACAGGAGGTACAATGAGCAGTTCTTC. Residues: CASSLDRRYNEQFF.

J is TRBJ1-5 and V is TRBV28; no clear D. Trimming stripped 5 bases from V and 7 bases from J, with 15 bases between. Germline-derived CDR1 and CDR2 are MDHEN and SYDVKM. The CDR3 extends over 14 amino acids. Here the CDR3 DNA reads TGTGCCAGCAGTCCATTCCAAGGGTGGCAGCCCCAGCATTTT. Protein product: CASSPFQGWQPQHF.

V is TRBV21-1 and J is TRBJ1-5. TRBV21-1 is annotated as a pseudogene. The CDR3 loop spans 18 amino acids. CDR3: CASSTGLGGRFGNQPQHF. The CDR3, as DNA: TGTGCCAGCAGTACAGGATTGGGAGGAAGGTTCGGCAATCAGCCCCAGCATTTT.

The CDR3: CASSSHGSSYNEQFF. Written as DNA, the CDR3 is TGTGCCAGCAGCTCACACGGGAGCTCCTACAATGAGCAGTTCTTC. The rearrangement joins TRBV5-4 to TRBJ2-1, with D possibly matching TRBD2 (6 bases). Trimming took 3 bases from V and 0 from J, leaving 10 bases between them. This CDR3 region has 15 residues. Germline V lookup: CDR1 SGHNT, CDR2 YYREEE (reference sequence).

This chain joins TRBV19 and TRBJ1-5, with 8 bases that match TRBD1. J was trimmed by 3 bases and V by 5 bases; bases with no gene match: 6. The CDR3 has 15 amino acids. Germline CDR1 LNHDA, CDR2 SQIVND (reference sequence). CDR3 region: CASSGGQVINQPQHF. In nucleotides, the CDR3 is TGTGCCAGTAGTGGGGGACAGGTGATCAATCAGCCCCAGCATTTT.

This chain joins TRBV7-2 and TRBJ2-2, with 10 bases that match TRBD2. Per germline, CDR1 SGHTA and CDR2 FQGNSA. V gave up 5 bases and J gave up 4 bases; unmatched junction bases: 4. The CDR3 length is 15 residues. Here the CDR3 reads CASSGSGRATGELFF. In DNA form, the CDR3 reads TGTGCCAGCAGCGGGAGCGGGAGGGCCACCGGGGAGCTGTTTTTT.

J is TRBJ2-3 and V is TRBV25-1, with 7 bases matching TRBD1. CDR3 length: 16 residues. Germline V gene data show CDR1 as MGHDK and CDR2 as SYGVNS. V shed 4 bases, J shed 6 bases, and the junction held 13 bases outside the gene matches. CDR3 protein: CASSVYPGGAGDTQYF. The DNA for the CDR3 is TGTGCCAGCAGTGTATACCCAGGGGGAGCCGGGGATACGCAGTATTTT.

The chain combines TRBV5-1 with TRBJ2-1; D unclear. Germline V gene sequence: CDR1 SGHRS, CDR2 YFSETQ. CDR3 length: 15 residues. With 2 bases removed from V and 5 bases from J, the gap between germline ends came to 14 bases. The DNA for the CDR3 is TGCGCCAGCAGCTTATCGGGTACCGGGCACAATGAGCAGTTCTTC. Residues: CASSLSGTGHNEQFF.

The chain carries TRBV10-2 and TRBJ2-7; tentative D call: TRBD1 (6 bases). There are 16 residues in the CDR3. Per germline, CDR1 WSHSY and CDR2 SAAADI. CDR3: CASSEMGHPGQGEQDV. CDR3 in DNA: TGCGCCAGCAGTGAGATGGGGCACCCGGGACAAGGAGAGCAGGACGTC.